This T cell receptor beta chain was documented in a study of cytomegalovirus exposure and HLA in healthy donors. Across the study: The 120 validation repertoires used the same platform as the 550 to 700 first-cohort repertoires (as reported by a later analysis). General observations from the study: Researchers catalogued under 200 TCR beta chains as cytomegalovirus-associated. Generally TCR sequences proved uncommon, though certain public TCRs appeared in numerous donors.

Method: immunoSEQ multiplex PCR; TCRdb's copy keeps in-frame clones and lacks some. Altogether 150,000 to 200,000 clones are present, approximately 96% being singletons, with the ten largest covering under 0.9%. Trimming pared 6 bases from V and 2 bases from J, leaving 16 bases between. The CDR3 is made up of 15 amino acids. Germline lookup yields CDR1 MNHNS and CDR2 SASEGT. Note on this clone: Its antigen is as yet unknown.

J is TRBJ1-1 and V is TRBV6-1, with a weak D call TRBD1 (6 bases). Sequencing was performed on PBMCs. The TCR comes from a woman between 18 and 30 years old in good health and CMV-seronegative. CDR3 amino acids: CASRWRPTGNTEAFF. Here the CDR3 DNA reads TGTGCCAGCAGATGGAGGCCGACAGGAAACACTGAAGCTTTCTTT.